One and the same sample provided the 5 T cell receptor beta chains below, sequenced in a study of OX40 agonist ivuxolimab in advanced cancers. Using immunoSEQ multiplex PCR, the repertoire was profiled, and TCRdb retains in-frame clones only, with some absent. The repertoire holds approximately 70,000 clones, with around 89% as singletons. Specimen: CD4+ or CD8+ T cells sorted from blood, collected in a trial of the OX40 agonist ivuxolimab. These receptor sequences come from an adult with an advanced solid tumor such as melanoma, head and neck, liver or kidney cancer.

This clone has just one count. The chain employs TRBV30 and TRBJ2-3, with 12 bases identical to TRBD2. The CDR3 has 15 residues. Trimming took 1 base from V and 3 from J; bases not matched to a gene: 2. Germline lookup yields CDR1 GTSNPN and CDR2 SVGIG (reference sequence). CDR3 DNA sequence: TGTGCCTGGAGTGCCGGACTAGCGGGAACAGATACGCAGTATTTT. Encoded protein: CAWSAGLAGTDTQYF.

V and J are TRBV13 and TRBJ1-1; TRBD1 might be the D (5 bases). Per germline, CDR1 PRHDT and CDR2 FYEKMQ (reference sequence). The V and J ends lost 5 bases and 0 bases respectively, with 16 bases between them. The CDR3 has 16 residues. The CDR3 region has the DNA TGTGCCAGCAGCGCTCGCGGCGGGACGATGAACACTGAAGCTTTCTTT. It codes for CASSARGGTMNTEAFF.

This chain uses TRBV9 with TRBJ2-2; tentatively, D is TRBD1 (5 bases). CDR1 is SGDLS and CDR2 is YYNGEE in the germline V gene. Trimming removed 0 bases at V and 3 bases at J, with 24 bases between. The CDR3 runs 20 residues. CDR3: CASSVAFGQGWAQDTGELFF. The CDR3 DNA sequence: TGTGCCAGCAGCGTAGCATTCGGGCAGGGATGGGCTCAGGACACCGGGGAGCTGTTTTTT. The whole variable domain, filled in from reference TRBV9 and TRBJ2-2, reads DSGVTQTPKHLITATGQRVTLRCSPRSGDLSVYWYQQSLDQGLQFLIQYYNGEERAKGNILERFSAQQFPDLHSELNLSSLELGDSALYFCASSVAFGQGWAQDTGELFFGEGSRLTVL.

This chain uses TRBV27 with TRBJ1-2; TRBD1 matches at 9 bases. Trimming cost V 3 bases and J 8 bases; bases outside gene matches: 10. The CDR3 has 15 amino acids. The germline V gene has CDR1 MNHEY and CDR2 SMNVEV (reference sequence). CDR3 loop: CASSFSGTGRQGYTF. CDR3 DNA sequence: TGTGCCAGCAGTTTTTCTGGGACAGGGCGGCAAGGCTACACCTTC.

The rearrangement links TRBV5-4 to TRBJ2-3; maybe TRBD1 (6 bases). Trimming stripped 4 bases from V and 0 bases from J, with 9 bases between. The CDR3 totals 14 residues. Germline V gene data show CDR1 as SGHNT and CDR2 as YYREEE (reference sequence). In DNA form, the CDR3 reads TGTGCCAGCAGCCCGGACAGCAGCACAGATACGCAGTATTTT. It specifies CASSPDSSTDTQYF.